Below are 12 T cell receptor beta chains sequenced from a single sample in a study of blood T cell repertoires in COVID-19. Only in-frame clones appear in the TCRdb table, and some are missing; sequencing was by immunoSEQ multiplex PCR. The sample consists of 250,000 to 350,000 clones, approximately 87% of them appearing once. The sample was PBMCs or T cells enriched from blood (not recorded which). Receptor source: a woman aged 30 to 39 who had recovered from COVID-19.

This clone appeared many times. The V gene is TRBV5-6, the J gene TRBJ1-1; D unclear. V shed 1 base and J shed 8 bases, with 6 bases lying between them. The CDR3 runs to 11 residues. CDR1 and CDR2 (germline): SGHDT, YYEEEE. The CDR3 spells CASSLYREAFF. CDR3 DNA sequence: TGTGCCAGCAGCTTGTACCGGGAAGCTTTCTTT. Complete variable domain (other parts from reference TRBV5-6 and TRBJ1-1): DAGVTQSPTHLIKTRGQQVTLRCSPKSGHDTVSWYQQALGQGPQFIFQYYEEEERQRGNFPDRFSGHQFPNYSSELNVNALLLGDSALYLCASSLYREAFFGQGTRLTVV.

The V gene is TRBV5-1, the J gene TRBJ2-5; D might be TRBD1 (5 bases). V dropped 3 bases and J dropped 0 bases, with 12 bases sitting between them. The CDR3 spans 15 residues. Germline assignment: CDR1 SGHRS and CDR2 YFSETQ. The CDR3 DNA reads as TGCGCCAGCAGCTACTCCCAGGGCCACCAAGAGACCCAGTACTTC. It yields the protein CASSYSQGHQETQYF.

Only a few counts were recorded for this clone. The chain combines TRBV7-2 with TRBJ2-2, with 8 positions matching TRBD1. Unmatched junction bases numbered 4, after V lost 2 bases and J lost 5 bases. Germline CDR1 reads SGHTA; CDR2 reads FQGNSA. CDR3 length: 15 amino acids. The CDR3 spells CASSLRTGRTGELFF. CDR3 coding DNA: TGTGCCAGCAGCTTAAGGACAGGGAGGACCGGGGAGCTGTTTTTT.

This clone was detected once. This chain links TRBV4-1 with TRBJ2-7, with a tentative D call TRBD2 (6 bases). In germline, CDR1 is MGHRA, CDR2 YSYEKL. The CDR3 loop spans 15 amino acids. V was trimmed by 3 bases and J by 3 bases, leaving 15 bases between them. The CDR3 protein is CASSHRGGDRYEQYF. Written as DNA, the CDR3 is TGCGCCAGCAGCCACCGCGGAGGGGACCGCTACGAGCAGTACTTC.

The chain combines TRBV10-1 with TRBJ1-3; TRBD1 is a possible D gene (5 bases). Germline values: CDR1 WNHNN, CDR2 SYGVQD (reference sequence). The V end was cut by 10 bases, the J end by 0 bases, with 22 bases between. The length of the CDR3 is 17 residues. The CDR3 loop is CATRAGQTANSGNTIYF. In DNA form, the CDR3 reads TGCGCCACCAGGGCCGGTCAGACTGCAAACTCTGGAAACACCATATATTTT.

This chain joins TRBV13 and TRBJ2-7, with TRBD1 matching 7 bases. With 3 bases clipped from V and 0 bases from J, the junction kept 5 bases outside the gene matches. CDR3 length: 15 amino acids. The germline V gene encodes CDR1 PRHDT and CDR2 FYEKMQ (reference sequence). DNA of the CDR3: TGTGCCAGCAGCTTTAGGACAGGTGCCTCCTACGAGCAGTACTTC. Translation: CASSFRTGASYEQYF.

The chain employs TRBV19 and TRBJ1-1; possible D gene TRBD1, 6 bases. V gave up 3 bases and J gave up 4 bases, with 9 bases separating them. The CDR3 extends over 13 amino acids. Germline loops: CDR1 LNHDA, CDR2 SQIVND (reference sequence). The CDR3 region is CASSMGAGTEAFF. The CDR3 region has the DNA TGTGCCAGTAGTATGGGGGCTGGCACTGAAGCTTTCTTT. Variable domain in full (rest from reference TRBV19 and TRBJ1-1): DGGITQSPKYLFRKEGQNVTLSCEQNLNHDAMYWYRQDPGQGLRLIYYSQIVNDFQKGDIAEGYSVSREKKESFPLTVTSAQKNPTAFYLCASSMGAGTEAFFGQGTRLTVV.

The rearrangement joins TRBV2 to TRBJ1-1, with a tentative D call TRBD1 (6 bases). V was clipped by 4 bases and J by 7 bases, with 13 bases between them. Per the germline V gene, CDR1 is SNHLY and CDR2 is FYNNEI. CDR3 length: 13 residues. CDR3 region: CASSAQTGLEAFF. The CDR3, as DNA: TGTGCCAGCAGTGCCCAGACAGGACTTGAAGCTTTCTTT.

This chain uses TRBV9 with TRBJ1-1, with D hard to call. V was shortened by 2 bases and J by 5 bases, with 13 bases between the two germline ends. CDR3 length: 14 amino acids. The germline V gene encodes CDR1 SGDLS and CDR2 YYNGEE. The CDR3 protein is CASSVYGDGTEAFF. CDR3 nucleotide sequence: TGTGCCAGCAGCGTGTACGGGGATGGAACTGAAGCTTTCTTT. Variable domain in full (rest from reference TRBV9 and TRBJ1-1): DSGVTQTPKHLITATGQRVTLRCSPRSGDLSVYWYQQSLDQGLQFLIQYYNGEERAKGNILERFSAQQFPDLHSELNLSSLELGDSALYFCASSVYGDGTEAFFGQGTRLTVV.

This chain links TRBV6-1 with TRBJ1-2; D uncertain. The CDR3 length is 15 residues. Trimming left V 0 bases short and J 3 bases short, with 11 bases between. Germline V gene lookup returns CDR1 MNHNS and CDR2 SASEGT. CDR3 nucleotides: TGTGCCAGCAGTGAAGCAAAGGGAGCGGACTATGGCTACACCTTC. Translated, it gives CASSEAKGADYGYTF.

The genes are TRBV4-1 and TRBJ1-1, with no clear D. This CDR3 comprises 14 residues. In germline, CDR1 is MGHRA, CDR2 YSYEKL. Trimming took 1 base from V and 1 from J, leaving 7 bases between them. The CDR3 DNA sequence: TGCGCCAGCAGCCAAGTAGGAGAGAACACTGAAGCTTTCTTT. Translation gives CASSQVGENTEAFF.

The chain has TRBV2 and TRBJ1-6, with D possibly matching TRBD1 (5 bases). This CDR3 contains 14 residues. V lost 7 bases, J lost 2 bases, and 9 bases lay in between. CDR1 is SNHLY and CDR2 is FYNNEI in the germline V gene. CDR3 DNA sequence: TGTGCCAGCAACAAGGACACCTATAATTCACCCCTCCACTTT. Its protein product is CASNKDTYNSPLHF.